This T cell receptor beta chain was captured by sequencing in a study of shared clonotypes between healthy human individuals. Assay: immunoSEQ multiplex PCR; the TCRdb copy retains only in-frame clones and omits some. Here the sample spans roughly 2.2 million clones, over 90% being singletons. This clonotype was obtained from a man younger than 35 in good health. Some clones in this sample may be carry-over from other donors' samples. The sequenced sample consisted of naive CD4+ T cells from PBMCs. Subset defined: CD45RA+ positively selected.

CDR3 residues: CASSRDRVGYTF. CDR3 nucleotides: TGTGCCAGCAGCCGGGACAGGGTAGGCTACACCTTC. V usage is TRBV7-2 and J usage is TRBJ1-2, with 9 bases matching TRBD1. The germline CDR1 and CDR2 sequences are SGHTA and FQGNSA. V lost 5 bases to trimming and J lost 8 bases; unmatched junction nucleotides: 3. CDR3 size: 12 residues.